This T cell receptor beta chain was sequenced in a study of blood T cell repertoires in COVID-19. Study information: Sample material is recorded as cDNA or gDNA derived from T cells, B-cell-depleted T cells, or PBMCs.

CDR1 SGHDN and CDR2 FVKESK come from the germline V gene. CDR3 size: 14 residues. Deletions cut 0 bases from V and 1 base from J, with 6 bases between. This clone was picked up one time. The study recruited people aged roughly 18 to 95 years across 24 US areas. This table comes from immunoSEQ multiplex PCR, and its TCRdb copy is limited to in-frame clones, with some not included. The sample lists over 250,000 clones, about 88% seen once, with roughly 2.5% in the top ten. The receptor's source is a man in his 60s who had recovered from COVID-19. The sequenced sample consisted of PBMCs or T cells enriched from blood (not recorded which). The genes are TRBV14 and TRBJ1-1; no definite D call. CDR3 amino acids: CASSQESRNTEAFF. In DNA form, the CDR3 reads TGTGCCAGCAGCCAAGAATCTCGGAACACTGAAGCTTTCTTT.